The T cell receptor (beta chain) under discussion was sequenced for a study of T cells in Graves' hyperthyroidism and ophthalmopathy. Findings of the study overall: It was a median around 6 months before onset that the model predicted ophthalmopathy.

What was amplified from RNA transcripts were TCR beta CDR3 regions. HTBI primers were the set used in a first-round RT-PCR of the TCR CDR3. TCRdb passed the multiplex PCR reads through MiXCR, listing each CDR3 protein once. In the table there are approximately 330,000 distinct CDR3 sequences, roughly an eighth of which are singletons. V shed 5 bases and J shed 5 bases, with 15 bases lying between them. This CDR3 comprises 14 residues. Germline V gene lookup returns CDR1 MDHEN and CDR2 SYDVKM. This clonotype was seen many times. As yet, its antigen is unknown. Under 3 months was the duration of disease in ophthalmopathy patients, who also had a Clinical Activity Score of at least 3 and a NOSPECS grade of at least 4. Uncontrolled infection, other autoimmune disease, pregnancy or lactation led to exclusion. Extraction of PBMCs used 10 ml of fresh peripheral blood.

The clonotype was recovered from a woman between 40 and 50 years old with Graves' ophthalmopathy. Input material: blood. The genes are TRBV28 and TRBJ1-2, with unresolved D. The CDR3, as DNA: TGTGCCAGCAGTCAACCCGACGGTGATTATGGCTACACCTTC. Protein: CASSQPDGDYGYTF.